Listed below are T cell receptor beta chains from one sample, sequenced in a study of identifying expanded T cells in peripheral blood. Method: immunoSEQ multiplex PCR; TCRdb's copy keeps in-frame clones and lacks some. The data show some 95,000 clones, around 90% seen once. Material for sequencing was blood. The receptor set was obtained from a person aged 18 to 75 in good health. Both conserved end residues are part of each CDR3. The order of the fields is V gene, J gene, clone size, D gene, CDR3 protein, CDR3 DNA. The D gene is left open where the match is weak. Expanded clones get a size class; other rows say once, few or many, or leave the size out.

TRBV11-1	TRBJ1-1	-	-	CASSLVRGSTEAFF	TGTGCCAGCAGCTTAGTCCGGGGCAGCACTGAAGCTTTCTTT
TRBV7-9	TRBJ2-4	-	TRBD2	CASSPRGVENIQYF	TGTGCCAGCAGCCCCCGGGGGGTAGAAAACATTCAGTACTTC
TRBV7-2	TRBJ1-1	-	-	CASSSTQSLFDTEAFF	TGTGCCAGCAGTTCCACCCAATCGCTGTTCGACACTGAAGCTTTCTTT
TRBV4-1	TRBJ2-3	-	TRBD2	CASSQEVASGSITDTQYF	TGCGCCAGCAGCCAAGAGGTGGCTAGCGGGAGTATAACAGATACGCAGTATTTT
TRBV5-8	TRBJ1-3	few	-	CASSLEWHGGNTIYF	TGTGCCAGCAGCTTGGAGTGGCACGGTGGGAACACCATATATTTT
TRBV2	TRBJ1-1	-	-	CASSLDGMNTEAFF	TGTGCCAGCAGTCTAGACGGAATGAACACTGAAGCTTTCTTT
TRBV4-1	TRBJ1-5	-	-	CASSPGPADIINQPQHF	TGCGCCAGCAGCCCCGGACCAGCAGATATAATCAATCAGCCCCAGCATTTT
TRBV19	TRBJ1-2	-	TRBD1	CASSIAPGQVGGYTF	TGTGCCAGTAGTATAGCCCCAGGACAGGTTGGTGGCTACACCTTC
TRBV30	TRBJ1-2	few	-	CAWSAAGSLYGYTF	TGTGCCTGGAGTGCGGCAGGTTCCCTCTATGGCTACACCTTC
TRBV19	TRBJ1-2	-	-	CATSRDLNYGYTF	TGTGCCACCAGTCGGGATCTAAACTATGGCTACACCTTC
TRBV29-1	TRBJ1-1	-	-	CSVETTLNTEAFF	TGCAGCGTTGAAACGACCCTGAACACTGAAGCTTTCTTT
TRBV6-5	TRBJ1-2	-	-	CASSYSSGGRNYGYTF	TGTGCCAGCAGTTACTCAAGCGGGGGGCGAAACTATGGCTACACCTTC
TRBV18	TRBJ2-1	-	-	CASSPSSSRYNEQFF	TGTGCCAGCTCACCCAGTTCCTCCCGATACAATGAGCAGTTCTTC
TRBV19	TRBJ1-5	many	-	CASSQGYSNQPQHF	TGTGCCAGTAGTCAGGGGTATAGCAATCAGCCCCAGCATTTT
TRBV4-2	TRBJ2-5	-	-	CASSQDFWRAETQYF	TGTGCCAGCAGCCAAGATTTTTGGAGGGCTGAGACCCAGTACTTC
TRBV29-1	TRBJ2-1	-	TRBD2	CSVDPKKTSGSNANEQFF	TGCAGCGTTGACCCCAAGAAGACTAGCGGGAGTAATGCGAATGAGCAGTTCTTC
TRBV6-1	TRBJ1-2	few	-	CASSQEYDYGYTF	TGTGCCAGCAGTCAGGAGTATGACTATGGCTACACCTTC
TRBV19	TRBJ1-5	few	-	CASSITGSQPQHF	TGTGCCAGTAGTATTACAGGGAGTCAGCCCCAGCATTTT
TRBV7-7	TRBJ2-5	-	-	CASSLGEHIASQYF	TGTGCCAGCAGCTTAGGGGAACATATAGCCTCCCAGTACTTC
TRBV19	TRBJ2-2	-	-	CATRTGTSNTGELFF	TGTGCCACCAGGACCGGGACATCGAACACCGGGGAGCTGTTTTTT
TRBV4-3	TRBJ2-7	-	-	CASSQERGRTVEQYF	TGCGCCAGCAGCCAAGAGCGGGGTCGGACCGTCGAGCAGTACTTC
TRBV6-5	TRBJ2-7	-	TRBD1	CASSYSGTGDIKQYF	TGTGCCAGCAGTTACTCAGGGACAGGGGATATCAAGCAGTACTTC
TRBV19	TRBJ1-5	-	TRBD1	CASTRGGDNQPQHF	TGTGCCAGTACCAGGGGGGGGGACAATCAGCCCCAGCATTTT
TRBV7-9	TRBJ2-7	-	-	CASSKWDEQYF	TGTGCCAGCTCCAAGTGGGACGAGCAGTACTTC
TRBV5-4	TRBJ2-1	-	-	CASSSGTETYNEQFF	TGTGCCAGCAGCTCCGGGACGGAAACCTACAATGAGCAGTTCTTC
TRBV19	TRBJ2-1	-	-	CASSIVQRGTGEQFF	TGTGCCAGTAGTATCGTCCAGCGGGGTACAGGGGAGCAGTTCTTC
TRBV6-5	TRBJ2-7	-	-	CASSYSRDKSYEQYF	TGTGCCAGCAGTTACTCGAGGGACAAATCCTACGAGCAGTACTTC
TRBV19	TRBJ1-2	-	-	CASSPDGVNYGYTF	TGTGCCAGTAGCCCGGACGGAGTTAACTATGGCTACACCTTC
TRBV5-1	TRBJ2-1	-	-	CASSLATVYNEQFF	TGCGCCAGCAGCTTGGCCACTGTCTACAATGAGCAGTTCTTC
TRBV7-3	TRBJ1-1	-	-	CASSNQVGGTEAFF	TGTGCCAGCAGCAACCAGGTCGGCGGCACTGAAGCTTTCTTT
TRBV5-4	TRBJ2-5	-	TRBD2	CASSQGTSGVQETQYF	TGTGCCAGCAGCCAGGGGACTAGCGGGGTTCAAGAGACCCAGTACTTC
TRBV4-2	TRBJ2-3	-	TRBD2	CASSPSGGTDTQYF	TGTGCCAGCAGCCCTAGCGGGGGTACAGATACGCAGTATTTT
TRBV11-2	TRBJ2-7	-	-	CASSLIRTSSYEQYF	TGTGCCAGCAGCTTAATCAGGACCTCCTCCTACGAGCAGTACTTC
TRBV6-5	TRBJ2-2	-	TRBD1	CASSYTDRGGTGELFF	TGTGCCAGCAGTTACACCGACAGGGGGGGCACCGGGGAGCTGTTTTTT
TRBV5-1	TRBJ1-1	-	-	CASSLSVGGSATEAFF	TGCGCCAGCAGCTTGAGCGTAGGGGGGTCTGCCACTGAAGCTTTCTTT
TRBV15	TRBJ2-3	-	TRBD1	CATSRRTGGATDTQYF	TGTGCCACCAGCAGACGAACAGGGGGAGCCACAGATACGCAGTATTTT
TRBV6-5	TRBJ2-7	-	-	CASSKEVRAYEQYF	TGTGCCAGCAGTAAAGAGGTTCGGGCCTACGAGCAGTACTTC
TRBV11-2	TRBJ1-1	-	-	CASSLEWGTEAFF	TGTGCCAGCAGCTTAGAGTGGGGCACTGAAGCTTTCTTT
TRBV19	TRBJ2-2	-	-	CASSTGTDYTGELFF	TGTGCCAGTAGTACCGGGACGGACTATACCGGGGAGCTGTTTTTT
TRBV18	TRBJ2-7	once	-	CASSPRDEQYF	TGTGCCAGCTCACCAAGGGACGAGCAGTACTTC
TRBV7-8	TRBJ2-1	-	TRBD1	CASSLEPIGTAYYNEQFF	TGTGCCAGCAGCTTAGAGCCCATCGGGACAGCATACTACAATGAGCAGTTCTTC
TRBV7-3	TRBJ2-1	-	-	CASSLGRKGYNEQFF	TGTGCCAGCAGCTTAGGGCGGAAGGGGTACAATGAGCAGTTCTTC
TRBV29-1	TRBJ2-3	once	-	CSGRTARGTDTQYF	TGCAGCGGGAGGACAGCCAGGGGCACAGATACGCAGTATTTT